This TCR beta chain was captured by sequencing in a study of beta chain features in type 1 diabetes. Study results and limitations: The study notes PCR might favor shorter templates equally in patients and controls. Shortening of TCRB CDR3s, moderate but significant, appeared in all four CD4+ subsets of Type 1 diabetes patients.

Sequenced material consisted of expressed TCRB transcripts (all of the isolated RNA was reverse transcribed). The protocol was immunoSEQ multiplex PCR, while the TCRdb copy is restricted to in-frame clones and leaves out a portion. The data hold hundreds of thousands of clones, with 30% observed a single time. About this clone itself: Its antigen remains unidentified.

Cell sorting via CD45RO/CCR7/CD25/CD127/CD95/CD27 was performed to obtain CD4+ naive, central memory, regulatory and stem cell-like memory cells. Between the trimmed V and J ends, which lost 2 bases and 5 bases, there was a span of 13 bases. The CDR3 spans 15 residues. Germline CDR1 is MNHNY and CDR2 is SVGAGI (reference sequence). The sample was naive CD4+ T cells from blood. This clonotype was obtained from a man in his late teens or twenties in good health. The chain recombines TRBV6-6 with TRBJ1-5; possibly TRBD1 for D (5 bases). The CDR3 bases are TGTGCCAGCAGTTACGACCAGGGCTTTTATCAGCCCCAGCATTTT. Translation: CASSYDQGFYQPQHF.